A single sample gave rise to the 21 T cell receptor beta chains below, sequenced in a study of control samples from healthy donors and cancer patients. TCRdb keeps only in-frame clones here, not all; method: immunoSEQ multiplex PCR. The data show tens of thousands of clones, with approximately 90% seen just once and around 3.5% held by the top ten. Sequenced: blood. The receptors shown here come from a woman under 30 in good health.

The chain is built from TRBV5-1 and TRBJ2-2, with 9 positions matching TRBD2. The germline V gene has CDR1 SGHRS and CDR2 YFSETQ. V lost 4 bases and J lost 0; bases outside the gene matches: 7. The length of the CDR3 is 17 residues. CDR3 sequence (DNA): TGCGCCAGCAGCGATTTCTCTAGCGGGGCGAACACCGGGGAGCTGTTTTTT. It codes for CASSDFSSGANTGELFF.

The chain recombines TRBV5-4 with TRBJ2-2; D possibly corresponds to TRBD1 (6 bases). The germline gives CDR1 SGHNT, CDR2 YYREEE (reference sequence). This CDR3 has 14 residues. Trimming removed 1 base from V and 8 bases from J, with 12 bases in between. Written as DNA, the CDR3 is TGTGCCAGCAGCTTGCAGGGGTTCAGTGGGGAGCTGTTTTTT. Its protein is CASSLQGFSGELFF.

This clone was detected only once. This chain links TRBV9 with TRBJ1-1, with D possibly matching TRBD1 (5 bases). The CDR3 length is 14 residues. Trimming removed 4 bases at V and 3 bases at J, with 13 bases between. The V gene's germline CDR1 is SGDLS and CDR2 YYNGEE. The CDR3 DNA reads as TGTGCCAGCAGCCTTGGCGGGGGGGACACTGAAGCTTTCTTT. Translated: CASSLGGGDTEAFF.

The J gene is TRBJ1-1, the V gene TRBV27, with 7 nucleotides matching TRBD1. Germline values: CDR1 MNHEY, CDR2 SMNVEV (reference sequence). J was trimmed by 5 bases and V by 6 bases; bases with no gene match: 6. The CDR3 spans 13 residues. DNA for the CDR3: TGTGCCAGCAGGAAACAGGGGTGGACTGAAGCTTTCTTT. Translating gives CASRKQGWTEAFF.

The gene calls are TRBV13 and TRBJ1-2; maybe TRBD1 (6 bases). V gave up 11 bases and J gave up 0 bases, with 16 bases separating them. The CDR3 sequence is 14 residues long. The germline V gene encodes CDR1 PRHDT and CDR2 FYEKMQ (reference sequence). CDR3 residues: CAGSRGQANYGYTF. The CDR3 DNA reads TGTGCCGGAAGCAGGGGCCAAGCTAACTATGGCTACACCTTC.

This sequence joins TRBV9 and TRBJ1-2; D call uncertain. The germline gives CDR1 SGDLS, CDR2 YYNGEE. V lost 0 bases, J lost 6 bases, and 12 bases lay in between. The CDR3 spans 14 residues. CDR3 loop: CASSVESGRDGYTF. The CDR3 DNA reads TGTGCCAGCAGCGTAGAGTCGGGAAGGGATGGCTACACCTTC.

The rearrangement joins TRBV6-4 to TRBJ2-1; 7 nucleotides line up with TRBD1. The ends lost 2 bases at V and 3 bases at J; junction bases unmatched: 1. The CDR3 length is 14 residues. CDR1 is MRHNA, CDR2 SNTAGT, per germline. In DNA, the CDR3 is TGTGCCAGCAGTGACCCAGGGGGCTACAATGAGCAGTTCTTC. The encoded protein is CASSDPGGYNEQFF.

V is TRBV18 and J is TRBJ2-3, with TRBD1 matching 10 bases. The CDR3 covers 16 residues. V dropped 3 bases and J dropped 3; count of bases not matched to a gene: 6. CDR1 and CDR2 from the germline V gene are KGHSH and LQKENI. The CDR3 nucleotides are TGTGCCAGCTCACCCTGGACAGGGGGTTTTACAGATACGCAGTATTTT. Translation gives CASSPWTGGFTDTQYF. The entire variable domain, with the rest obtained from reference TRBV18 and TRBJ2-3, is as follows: NAGVMQNPRHLVRRRGQEARLRCSPMKGHSHVYWYRQLPEEGLKFMVYLQKENIIDESGMPKERFSAEFPKEGPSILRIQQVVRGDSAAYFCASSPWTGGFTDTQYFGPGTRLTVL.

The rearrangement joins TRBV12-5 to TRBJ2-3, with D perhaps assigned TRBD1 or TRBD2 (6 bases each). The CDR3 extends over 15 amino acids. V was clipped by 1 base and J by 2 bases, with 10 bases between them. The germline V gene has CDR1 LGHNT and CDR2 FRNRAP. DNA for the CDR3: TGTGCTAGTGGTTTGGGGGGGGCCCCCACAGATACGCAGTATTTT. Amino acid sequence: CASGLGGAPTDTQYF.

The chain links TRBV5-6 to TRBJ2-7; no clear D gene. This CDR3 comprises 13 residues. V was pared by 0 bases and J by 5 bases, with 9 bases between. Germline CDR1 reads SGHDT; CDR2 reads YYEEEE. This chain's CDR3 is CASSLVNSNEQYF. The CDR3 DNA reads TGTGCCAGCAGCTTGGTAAATTCGAACGAGCAGTACTTC. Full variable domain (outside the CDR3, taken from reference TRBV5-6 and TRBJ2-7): DAGVTQSPTHLIKTRGQQVTLRCSPKSGHDTVSWYQQALGQGPQFIFQYYEEEERQRGNFPDRFSGHQFPNYSSELNVNALLLGDSALYLCASSLVNSNEQYFGPGTRLTVT.

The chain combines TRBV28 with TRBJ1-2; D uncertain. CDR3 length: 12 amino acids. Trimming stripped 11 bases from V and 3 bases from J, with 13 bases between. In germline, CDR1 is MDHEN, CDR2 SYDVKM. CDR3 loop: CAVSRGDYGYTF. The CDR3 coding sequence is TGTGCCGTTAGTCGGGGAGACTATGGCTACACCTTC.

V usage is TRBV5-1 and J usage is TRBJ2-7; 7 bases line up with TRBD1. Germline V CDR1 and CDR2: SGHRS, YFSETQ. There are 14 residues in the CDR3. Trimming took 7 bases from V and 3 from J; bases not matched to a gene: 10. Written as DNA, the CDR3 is TGCGCCAGCGGCTCCGGACAGGTCGGCTACGAGCAGTACTTC. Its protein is CASGSGQVGYEQYF.

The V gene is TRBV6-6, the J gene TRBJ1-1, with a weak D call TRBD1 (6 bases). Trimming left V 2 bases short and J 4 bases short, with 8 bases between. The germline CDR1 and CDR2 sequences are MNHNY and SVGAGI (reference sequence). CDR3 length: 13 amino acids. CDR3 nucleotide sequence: TGTGCCAGCAGTTACGGGACAACCACTGAAGCTTTCTTT. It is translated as CASSYGTTTEAFF.

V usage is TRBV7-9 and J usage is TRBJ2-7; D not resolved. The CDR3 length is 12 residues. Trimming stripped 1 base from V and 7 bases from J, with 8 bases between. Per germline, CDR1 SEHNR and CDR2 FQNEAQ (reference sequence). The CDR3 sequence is CASSLVEEEQYF. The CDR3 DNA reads TGTGCCAGCAGCTTAGTTGAGGAGGAGCAGTACTTC.

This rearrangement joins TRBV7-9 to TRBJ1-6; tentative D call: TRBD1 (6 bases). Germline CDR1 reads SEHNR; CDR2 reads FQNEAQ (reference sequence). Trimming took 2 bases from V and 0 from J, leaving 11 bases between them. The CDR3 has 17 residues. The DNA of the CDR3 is TGTGCCAGCAGCTTACCGACAGGAAGCTCCTATAATTCACCCCTCCACTTT. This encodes CASSLPTGSSYNSPLHF.

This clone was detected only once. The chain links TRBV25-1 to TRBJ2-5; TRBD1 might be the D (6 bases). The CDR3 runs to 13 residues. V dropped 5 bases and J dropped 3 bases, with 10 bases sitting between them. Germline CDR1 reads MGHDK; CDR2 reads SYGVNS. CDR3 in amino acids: CASSNRQEETQYF. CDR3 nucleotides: TGTGCCAGCAGTAATAGACAGGAAGAGACCCAGTACTTC. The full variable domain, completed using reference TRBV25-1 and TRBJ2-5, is EADIYQTPRYLVIGTGKKITLECSQTMGHDKMYWYQQDPGMELHLIHYSYGVNSTEKGDLSSESTVSRIRTEHFPLTLESARPSHTSQYLCASSNRQEETQYFGPGTRLLVL.

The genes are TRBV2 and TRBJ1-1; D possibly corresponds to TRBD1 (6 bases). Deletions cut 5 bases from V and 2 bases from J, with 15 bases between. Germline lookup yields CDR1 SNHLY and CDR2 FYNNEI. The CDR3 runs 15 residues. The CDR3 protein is CASSFDRTSNTEAFF. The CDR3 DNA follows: TGTGCCAGCAGTTTCGACAGGACATCTAACACTGAAGCTTTCTTT.

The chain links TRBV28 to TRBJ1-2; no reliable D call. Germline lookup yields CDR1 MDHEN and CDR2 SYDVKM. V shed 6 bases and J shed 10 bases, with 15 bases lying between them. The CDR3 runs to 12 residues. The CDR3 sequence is CASRLQSGPYTF. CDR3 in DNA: TGTGCCAGCAGGCTGCAGTCCGGGCCCTACACCTTC.

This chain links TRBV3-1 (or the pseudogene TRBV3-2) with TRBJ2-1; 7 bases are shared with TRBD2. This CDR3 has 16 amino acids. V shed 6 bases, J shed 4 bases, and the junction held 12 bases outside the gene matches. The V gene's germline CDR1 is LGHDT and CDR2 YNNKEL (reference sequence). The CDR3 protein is CASSASGGEQYNEQFF. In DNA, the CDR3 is TGTGCCAGCAGTGCGAGTGGGGGGGAACAATACAATGAGCAGTTCTTC.

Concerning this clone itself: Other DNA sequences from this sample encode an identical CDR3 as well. The CDR3 DNA follows: TGTGCCAGCAGCTTACGGGGAGGGGAGGGGTCACCCCTCCACTTT. It is translated as CASSLRGGEGSPLHF. The chain is built from TRBV7-3 and TRBJ1-6; TRBD1 is a possible D gene (5 bases). Germline CDR1 reads SGHTA; CDR2 reads FQGTGA. Trimming pared 2 bases from V and 10 bases from J, leaving 15 bases between. CDR3 length: 15 amino acids.

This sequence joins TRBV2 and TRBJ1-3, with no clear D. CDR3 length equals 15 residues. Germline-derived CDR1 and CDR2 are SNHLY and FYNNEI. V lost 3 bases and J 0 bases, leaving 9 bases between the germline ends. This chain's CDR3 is CASSEDPRSGNTIYF. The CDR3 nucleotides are TGTGCCAGCAGTGAGGACCCCCGCTCTGGAAACACCATATATTTT.